One sample yielded the 15 T cell receptor beta chains listed below, sequenced in a study of OX40 agonist ivuxolimab in advanced cancers. Assay: immunoSEQ multiplex PCR; the TCRdb copy retains only in-frame clones and omits some. The sample carries approximately 71,000 clones, over 80% recorded once. The input for sequencing was CD4+ or CD8+ T cells sorted from blood, taken in a trial of the OX40 agonist ivuxolimab. These receptor sequences come from an adult with an advanced solid tumor such as melanoma, head and neck, liver or kidney cancer.

The chain has TRBV4-1 and TRBJ1-3; D not resolved. Germline V gene sequence: CDR1 MGHRA, CDR2 YSYEKL. Trimming removed 4 bases from V and 0 bases from J, with 10 bases in between. The CDR3 is 15 residues long. CDR3 amino acids: CASSPQELSGNTIYF. The CDR3 DNA reads TGCGCCAGCAGCCCCCAGGAGCTCTCTGGAAACACCATATATTTT.

The J gene is TRBJ1-1, the V gene TRBV2, with D maybe TRBD1 (5 bases). This CDR3 contains 14 residues. Germline-derived CDR1 and CDR2 are SNHLY and FYNNEI. Trimming shortened V by 2 bases and J by 8 bases, and 15 bases separated the two germline ends. CDR3 protein: CASSELRTGAEAFF. The CDR3 DNA follows: TGTGCCAGCAGTGAATTACGCACAGGAGCCGAAGCTTTCTTT.

This chain links TRBV5-1 with TRBJ1-1; a weak D match, TRBD1 (5 bases). The germline V gene encodes CDR1 SGHRS and CDR2 YFSETQ. The CDR3 is 13 amino acids. The germline V and J ends were trimmed by 5 bases and 2 bases, with 10 bases remaining between them. The CDR3 DNA sequence: TGCGCCAGCAGTATGCAGGGAAACACTGAAGCTTTCTTT. Protein product: CASSMQGNTEAFF. Supplemented by reference TRBV5-1 and TRBJ1-1, the full variable domain reads KAGVTQTPRYLIKTRGQQVTLSCSPISGHRSVSWYQQTPGQGLQFLFEYFSETQRNKGNFPGRFSGRQFSNSRSEMNVSTLELGDSALYLCASSMQGNTEAFFGQGTRLTVV.

As to this clone: Germline and junction disagree at one end, which may indicate a read error. CDR3 region: CASSIITRGNPGELFF. CDR3 bases: TGTGCCAGCAGTATAATCACTCGGGGGAACCCCGGGGAGCTGTTTTTT. This rearrangement joins TRBV27 to TRBJ2-2; weak D call: TRBD2 (6 bases). The CDR3 extends over 16 amino acids. Germline V gene sequence: CDR1 MNHEY, CDR2 SMNVEV (reference sequence).

The CDR3 bases are TGTGCCTGCTGGGACCGCCGGGACCCCGTAGGGAATGAGCAGTTCTTC. The encoded protein is CACWDRRDPVGNEQFF. This chain uses TRBV30 with TRBJ2-1; D could derive from TRBD1 or TRBD2 (5 bases each). V was pared by 6 bases and J by 7 bases, with 25 bases between. Germline V gene sequence: CDR1 GTSNPN, CDR2 SVGIG (reference sequence). The CDR3 is made up of 16 amino acids.

V usage is TRBV7-2 and J usage is TRBJ1-5, with D possibly TRBD1 on 6 matching bases. This CDR3 spans 16 amino acids. The V and J ends lost 3 bases and 0 bases respectively, with 12 bases between them. Per germline, CDR1 SGHTA and CDR2 FQGNSA. CDR3 sequence reads: CASSFLGGASNQPQHF. CDR3 bases: TGTGCCAGCAGCTTTCTAGGGGGGGCTAGCAATCAGCCCCAGCATTTT.

This chain joins TRBV5-1 and TRBJ2-3, with TRBD1 matching over 8 bases. The CDR3 sequence is 14 residues long. Trimming took 4 bases from V and 4 from J; bases not matched to a gene: 5. Germline values: CDR1 SGHRS, CDR2 YFSETQ. The CDR3 protein is CASSGQGASDTQYF. CDR3 coding DNA: TGCGCCAGCAGCGGGCAGGGGGCGTCAGATACGCAGTATTTT.

The genes are TRBV5-1 and TRBJ2-7; 7 positions agree with TRBD2. The trim removed 6 bases at V and 5 bases at J, leaving 17 bases unmatched. This CDR3 is 16 amino acids long. CDR1 and CDR2 from the germline V gene are SGHRS and YFSETQ. The DNA of the CDR3 is TGCGCCAGCAACCCCCTGGAAGCGGGGCCTGGGGACGAGCAGTACTTC. Translating gives CASNPLEAGPGDEQYF.

The chain has TRBV15 and TRBJ2-6; no clear D. The CDR3 totals 16 residues. V was clipped by 3 bases and J by 4 bases, with 13 bases between them. Germline V lookup: CDR1 LNHNV, CDR2 YYDKDF (reference sequence). This CDR3 is CATSRPLSGGANVLTF. The CDR3 bases are TGTGCCACCAGCAGGCCATTGAGTGGGGGGGCCAACGTCCTGACTTTC.

V and J are TRBV7-2 and TRBJ1-5; D uncertain. V was clipped by 1 base and J by 6 bases, with 10 bases between them. The CDR3 sequence is 14 residues long. Germline values: CDR1 SGHTA, CDR2 FQGNSA. The CDR3 reads CASSLGGFGQPQHF. In DNA, the CDR3 is TGTGCCAGCAGCTTAGGTGGTTTCGGTCAGCCCCAGCATTTT.

This clone was counted once. The chain is built from TRBV7-9 and TRBJ2-1; unclear D gene. CDR3 length: 16 residues. Germline V gene lookup returns CDR1 SEHNR and CDR2 FQNEAQ (reference sequence). The V end lost 1 base, the J end lost 4 bases, and 14 bases lay between the germline ends. CDR3: CASSLGLRPPYNEQFF. The CDR3 DNA reads TGTGCCAGCAGCTTAGGTCTGCGACCCCCTTACAATGAGCAGTTCTTC. Full variable domain (remainder filled in from reference TRBV7-9 and TRBJ2-1): DTGVSQNPRHKITKRGQNVTFRCDPISEHNRLYWYRQTLGQGPEFLTYFQNEAQLEKSRLLSDRFSAERPKGSFSTLEIQRTEQGDSAMYLCASSLGLRPPYNEQFFGPGTRLTVL.

This clone appeared a single time. The CDR3 protein is CASGTFGPGGLDTQYF. CDR3 sequence (DNA): TGCGCCAGCGGAACGTTCGGACCAGGGGGATTGGATACGCAGTATTTT. The chain links TRBV10-1 to TRBJ2-3; 7 bases line up with TRBD1. The CDR3 has 16 amino acids. Germline assignment: CDR1 WNHNN and CDR2 SYGVQD (reference sequence). After removal of 8 bases from V and 6 bases from J, the junction contained 17 bases not matched to a gene.

The chain carries TRBV7-2 and TRBJ2-7, with TRBD2 identical over 10 bases. V was pared by 2 bases and J by 5 bases, with 6 bases of the junction left unmatched. There are 15 residues in the CDR3. CDR1 SGHTA and CDR2 FQGNSA come from the germline V gene. The DNA for the CDR3 is TGTGCCAGCAGCTTACAAGCGGGGGGGCACAACGAGCAGTACTTC. Its protein is CASSLQAGGHNEQYF. The full variable domain, with the rest looked up from reference TRBV7-2 and TRBJ2-7, is GAGVSQSPSNKVTEKGKDVELRCDPISGHTALYWYRQSLGQGLEFLIYFQGNSAPDKSGLPSDRFSAERTGGSVSTLTIQRTQQEDSAVYLCASSLQAGGHNEQYFGPGTRLTVT.

The chain has TRBV20-1 and TRBJ1-5; the D is unclear. The CDR3 consists of 10 residues. Germline V gives CDR1 DFQATT, CDR2 SNEGSKA (reference sequence). Deletions cut 5 bases from V and 11 bases from J, with 10 bases between. The CDR3 nucleotides read TGCAGTGCTGGTGCTCGGGCCCAGCATTTT. Translating gives CSAGARAQHF.

The chain combines TRBV6-1 with TRBJ1-2; D remains ambiguous. The CDR3 runs 13 residues. Trimming pared 5 bases from V and 6 bases from J, leaving 13 bases between. The germline gives CDR1 MNHNS, CDR2 SASEGT. For the CDR3, the DNA is TGTGCCAGCAGTAAAGGGTCCGAGGATGGCTACACCTTC. Its protein is CASSKGSEDGYTF.